These 17 T cell receptor beta chains were sequenced from one sample in a study of cytomegalovirus exposure and HLA in healthy donors (dated by TCRdb to the late 2010s). The library was prepared using the immunoSEQ multiplex PCR assay. The multiplex PCR relied on a mix of 60 forward primers for TCR Vbeta segments and 13 reverse primers for TCR Jbeta segments. TCRdb carries this immuneACCESS record with in-frame sequences only. Its versions omit some clonotypes, under half of them owing to an unresolved V gene in the studies checked, with the rest unexplained. In this sample the table shows some 200,000 clones, 70% of which occur a single time. Around 2.6% of the sample is taken by the ten largest. The sequencing input was PBMCs. The receptors come from a middle-aged man in good health and CMV-seropositive.

The chain couples TRBV7-2 to TRBJ2-5; 14 bases align to TRBD2. The germline gives CDR1 SGHTA, CDR2 FQGNSA. V was clipped by 5 bases and J by 4 bases; unmatched bases: 3. The CDR3 loop spans 15 amino acids. CDR3 bases: TGTGCCAGCAGCCGACTAGCGGGGGGGAGAGAGACCCAGTACTTC. Amino acid sequence: CASSRLAGGRETQYF.

The V gene is TRBV4-2, the J gene TRBJ1-2; 8 bases are a match to TRBD1. The V segment lost 4 bases and the J segment 5 bases; nucleotides outside the gene matches: 12. CDR1 is LGHNA and CDR2 is YNFKEQ in the germline V gene. This CDR3 has 16 amino acids. CDR3 region: CASSPNQGALEYGYTF. The CDR3 region has the DNA TGTGCCAGCAGCCCCAACCAGGGGGCGCTTGAGTATGGCTACACCTTC.

This chain joins TRBV6-5 and TRBJ2-1; 8 positions agree with TRBD1. The V and J ends lost 2 bases and 5 bases, in that order; junction bases with no gene match: 8. Looked up from germline, CDR1 is MNHEY and CDR2 is SVGAGI. CDR3 length: 16 amino acids. For the CDR3, the DNA is TGTGCCAGCAGTTACATCGGACAGGGAGACGACAATGAGCAGTTCTTC. As protein: CASSYIGQGDDNEQFF.

This chain joins TRBV11-2 and TRBJ2-7; TRBD1 agrees at 8 bases. The germline V gene has CDR1 SGHAT and CDR2 FQNNGV. The CDR3 consists of 14 residues. With V trimmed by 2 bases and J by 5 bases, 5 bases remained unmatched. CDR3 nucleotide sequence: TGTGCCAGCAGCTTAAATCCAGGGGGCAACGAGCAGTACTTC. Translated: CASSLNPGGNEQYF.

V and J are TRBV7-2 and TRBJ2-5, with 14 nucleotides matching TRBD2. The CDR3 has 19 residues. From germline, CDR1 is SGHTA and CDR2 FQGNSA. V gave up 1 base and J gave up 2 bases; unmatched junction bases: 9. The CDR3 region has the DNA TGTGCCAGCAGCTTAGGGGAGTCCAGACTAGCGGGGGGGCAAGAGACCCAGTACTTC. Its translation is CASSLGESRLAGGQETQYF.

The count of this clone is one. The chain uses TRBV5-1 and TRBJ2-1, with 9 bases identical to TRBD1. Germline loops: CDR1 SGHRS, CDR2 YFSETQ. With V trimmed by 4 bases and J by 6 bases, 8 bases remained unmatched. The CDR3 length is 15 residues. CDR3 DNA: TGCGCCAGCAGCCCCACAGGGGGCAGTGGCAATGAGCAGTTCTTC. As protein: CASSPTGGSGNEQFF. The whole variable domain, remainder taken from reference TRBV5-1 and TRBJ2-1, is KAGVTQTPRYLIKTRGQQVTLSCSPISGHRSVSWYQQTPGQGLQFLFEYFSETQRNKGNFPGRFSGRQFSNSRSEMNVSTLELGDSALYLCASSPTGGSGNEQFFGPGTRLTVL.

V is TRBV19 and J is TRBJ1-2; 8 bases map to TRBD1. The CDR3 sequence is 14 residues long. The trim removed 10 bases at V and 3 bases at J, leaving 10 bases unmatched. Germline loops: CDR1 LNHDA, CDR2 SQIVND (reference sequence). CDR3 in amino acids: CATHRDRLDYGYTF. CDR3 in DNA: TGTGCCACCCACCGGGACAGGCTCGACTATGGCTACACCTTC.

This clone was detected once. The V and J genes are TRBV28 and TRBJ2-3; 10 bases align to TRBD2. J lost 4 bases, V lost 8 bases, and 18 bases had no gene match. The CDR3 length is 18 residues. Germline V CDR1 and CDR2: MDHEN, SYDVKM. This chain's CDR3 is CASAPGRAVAGGADTQYF. CDR3 nucleotide sequence: TGTGCCAGCGCCCCGGGGAGGGCAGTAGCGGGGGGAGCAGATACGCAGTATTTT.

The J gene is TRBJ2-2, the V gene TRBV9, with TRBD2 identical over 12 bases. In germline, CDR1 is SGDLS, CDR2 YYNGEE. Trimming at V came to 5 bases and at J to 3 bases, leaving 5 bases not matched to a gene. CDR3 length equals 16 residues. As DNA, the CDR3 is TGTGCCAGCAGTACTAGCGGGGGGTCGGACACCGGGGAGCTGTTTTTT. This encodes CASSTSGGSDTGELFF.

This clone was observed a handful of times. CDR3 sequence (DNA): TGTGCCAGCAGCAAACGGACGGACAGCATACGCTTCTATGGCTACACCTTC. It specifies CASSKRTDSIRFYGYTF. The rearrangement uses TRBV21-1 and TRBJ1-2; the table gives TRBD1 as D, unverified against the DNA. TRBV21-1 is flagged as a pseudogene. The CDR3 runs 17 residues.

The chain employs TRBV18 and TRBJ2-6; 8 bases line up with TRBD1. Germline CDR1 is KGHSH and CDR2 is LQKENI. After removal of 4 bases from V and 4 bases from J, the junction contained 6 bases not matched to a gene. This CDR3 is 16 amino acids long. The CDR3 loop is CASSQRGTGGANVLTF. The CDR3 DNA reads as TGTGCCAGCTCACAACGAGGGACAGGCGGGGCCAACGTCCTGACTTTC.

This chain uses TRBV5-1 with TRBJ1-2; 8 positions match TRBD1. CDR1 is SGHRS, CDR2 YFSETQ, per germline. The CDR3 totals 13 residues. V shed 5 bases and J 8 bases; nucleotides not matched to a gene: 8. CDR3 residues: CASSWQGARGYTF. The CDR3 DNA reads TGCGCCAGCAGTTGGCAGGGGGCGAGGGGCTACACCTTC.

This clone has more than one count but fewer than ten. CDR3 in DNA: TGTGCCATCAGTGAGTCGAACGGACTAAGCTCCTACGAGCAGTACTTC. Protein: CAISESNGLSSYEQYF. The chain uses TRBV10-3 and TRBJ2-7; TRBD2 might be the D (6 bases). V dropped 0 bases and J dropped 0 bases, with 12 bases sitting between them. Per germline, CDR1 ENHRY and CDR2 SYGVKD. This CDR3 contains 16 residues.

V is TRBV5-1 and J is TRBJ2-2; 8 positions agree with TRBD2. Germline V CDR1 and CDR2: SGHRS, YFSETQ. This CDR3 is 16 amino acids long. Unmatched junction bases numbered 7, after V lost 5 bases and J lost 1 base. The DNA for the CDR3 is TGCGCCAGCAGAGGTAGTAGCGGGGTGAACACCGGGGAGCTGTTTTTT. Translating gives CASRGSSGVNTGELFF.

This rearrangement joins TRBV5-1 to TRBJ2-1, with a possible D match to TRBD2 (5 bases). The CDR3 extends over 18 amino acids. CDR1 is SGHRS, CDR2 YFSETQ, per germline. The V and J ends lost 3 bases and 3 bases respectively, with 22 bases between them. The CDR3, as DNA: TGCGCCAGCAGCTCTACTTCGGACCGATTACTAGTCTACAATGAGCAGTTCTTC. Encoded protein: CASSSTSDRLLVYNEQFF.

This chain links TRBV7-7 with TRBJ2-1, with 9 bases lining up with TRBD1. Germline values: CDR1 SSHAT, CDR2 FNYEAQ (reference sequence). This CDR3 has 16 amino acids. V shed 2 bases, J shed 10 bases, and the junction held 12 bases outside the gene matches. The CDR3 loop is CASSLLTGGELSEQFF. DNA of the CDR3: TGTGCCAGCAGCTTACTTACAGGGGGCGAATTGTCAGAGCAGTTCTTC.

With respect to this clone: Compared with germline, one end of the junction differs, possibly owing to a read error. The CDR3 nucleotides read TGTTCCAGCAGCTTTTCACAGGGCACTGAAGCTTTCTTT. It translates to CSSSFSQGTEAFF. The chain employs TRBV7-9 and TRBJ1-1, with a possible D match to TRBD1 (6 bases). In germline, CDR1 is SEHNR, CDR2 FQNEAQ (reference sequence). The length of the CDR3 is 13 residues.